This record concerns one T cell receptor (beta chain) sequence. This could be a read error, since a much larger clone is one nucleotide away. The sample comes from a study of response to subunit inactivated influenza vaccine. TCRdb analysed the RT-PCR reads with MiXCR anew, one entry per CDR3 protein. The repertoire holds about 500,000 distinct CDR3 sequences, with over 10% as singletons. The CDR3 runs to 13 residues. Germline CDR1 is SQVTM and CDR2 is ANQGSEA. Trimming at V came to 4 bases and at J to 4 bases, leaving 5 bases not matched to a gene. The origin of this receptor is a man aged 50 to 60 who received an inactivated influenza vaccine. The V call is TRBV29-1, the J call TRBJ2-7, with TRBD1 matching 9 bases. The source material was PBMCs from blood, sampled more than 35 days after vaccination. The CDR3: CSVVGTGSYEQYF. CDR3 coding DNA: TGCAGCGTTGTAGGGACAGGGAGTTACGAGCAGTACTTC.